The clone carrying this TCR beta chain qualifies as medium-sized. Roughly 200,000 CFSE-labeled responder cells were plated with roughly 200,000 irradiated, violet-dye-labeled stimulator cells. This entry is derived from a study of graft-versus-host responses after intestinal transplantation. The CDR3 extends over 16 amino acids. The ends lost 5 bases at V and 2 bases at J; junction bases unmatched: 12. Germline assignment: CDR1 SGHNT and CDR2 YENEEA. Assay used: immunoSEQ multiplex PCR; TCRdb lists only in-frame clones, some missing. The repertoire holds 8,000 or so clones, with 25% to 35% as singletons.

The receptor was isolated from a human patient who was an organ donor for intestinal transplantation. The rearrangement uses TRBV11-3 and TRBJ2-7; 7 nucleotides match TRBD2. Sequenced here: alloreactive CD8+ T cells from a mixed lymphocyte reaction culture, sampled before transplantation. Subset noted: CFSE-low proliferating T cells sorted from approximately six-day pre-transplant mixed lymphocyte reaction (GvH or HvG direction). CDR3 region: CASSAQLTGGPYEQYF. The DNA for the CDR3 is TGTGCCAGCAGCGCACAACTCACGGGGGGACCCTACGAGCAGTACTTC.